The source of this T cell receptor beta chain is a study of T-cell reconstitution after alpha-beta-depleted transplantation in children. This clonotype was observed a few times. Its antigen is not identified. General study points: Surviving recipient T cells and thymic progenitors produced the high day-60 TCRbeta diversity seen in some patients. T cells produced anew were the main source of T-cell counts and diversity one year after transplant. Roughly two months post-transplant, alpha-beta T cells reportedly originated from several hundred graft clones that had expanded.

It was with unique molecular identifiers that the TCRbeta library was prepared. MiXCR was run by TCRdb on the PCR reads, yielding one entry per CDR3 protein. The sample holds fewer than 750,000 distinct CDR3 sequences, approximately 22% seen once. This CDR3 is built from 17 residues. V lost 4 bases and J lost 1, with 18 bases in between. Germline assignment: CDR1 MNHEY and CDR2 SVGAGI. The receptor's source is a boy under two years old who had a stem cell transplant for acute myeloid leukemia, so the T cells may come from the graft donor. Sequencing was performed on PBMCs, mostly from graft donor cells, taken 360 days after TCRalphabeta/CD19-depleted stem cell transplant. The chain carries TRBV6-5 and TRBJ2-3; D possibly uses TRBD1 or TRBD2 (7 bases each). CDR3 amino acids: CASSSGRGGSRTDTQYF. The CDR3 DNA reads as TGTGCCAGCAGTTCGGGCAGGGGGGGGTCGCGCACAGATACGCAGTATTTT.